These 13 T cell receptor beta chains were all obtained from the same sample, sequenced in a study of shared clonotypes between healthy human individuals. The naive CD8 subset, CD45RO-negative cells positively selected for CCR7, excluded terminally differentiated effector memory CD45RA+ cells. The protocol was immunoSEQ multiplex PCR, while the TCRdb copy is restricted to in-frame clones and leaves out a portion. Of around 2.1 million clones listed, under 95% are singletons. The sample comprised naive CD8+ T cells from PBMCs. Receptors originate from a man between 18 and 35 years old in good health. Some clones in this sample may be carry-over from other donors' samples.

The chain couples TRBV28 to TRBJ2-4; no firm D call. CDR1 and CDR2 (germline): MDHEN, SYDVKM. This CDR3 comprises 16 residues. With 4 bases removed from V and 0 bases from J, the gap between germline ends came to 13 bases. CDR3 amino acids: CASSSRPALAKNIQYF. DNA for the CDR3: TGTGCCAGCAGTTCCAGACCGGCACTAGCCAAAAACATTCAGTACTTC.

This clone was counted only a few times. The chain combines TRBV27 with TRBJ1-1; 8 positions match TRBD1. The CDR3 length is 15 residues. Germline V CDR1 and CDR2: MNHEY, SMNVEV (reference sequence). With 6 bases clipped from V and 2 bases from J, the junction kept 8 bases outside the gene matches. CDR3 residues: CASSQGDRRNTEAFF. The CDR3 region has the DNA TGTGCCAGCAGCCAAGGGGACAGGAGAAACACTGAAGCTTTCTTT.

Concerning this clone: The sample has other DNA sequences that encode this CDR3 too. The CDR3 here is CAWGQGSNQPQHF. The CDR3, as DNA: TGTGCCTGGGGGCAGGGGAGCAATCAGCCCCAGCATTTT. The chain uses TRBV30 and TRBJ1-5; a weak D match, TRBD1 (6 bases). Looked up from germline, CDR1 is GTSNPN and CDR2 is SVGIG (reference sequence). Trimming removed 5 bases at V and 1 base at J, with 9 bases between. This CDR3 is built from 13 residues.

The chain joins TRBV28 to TRBJ1-1; D remains unclear. Germline CDR1 and CDR2: MDHEN and SYDVKM. Trimming took 5 bases from V and 9 from J, leaving 19 bases between them. There are 14 residues in the CDR3. The CDR3 coding sequence is TGTGCCAGCAGTCCAAAATTCGGGCTCTACCAAGCTTTCTTT. This sequence encodes CASSPKFGLYQAFF.

The V call is TRBV7-6, the J call TRBJ2-5; D might be TRBD1 or TRBD2, each matching 7 bases. Per germline, CDR1 SGHVS and CDR2 FNYEAQ. The CDR3 has 17 residues. Trimming shortened V by 2 bases and J by 5 bases, and 21 bases separated the two germline ends. The CDR3 coding sequence is TGTGCCAGCAGCTTATGGGGGGGACAGCGGCCCTTGGAGACCCAGTACTTC. The encoded protein is CASSLWGGQRPLETQYF.

The V call is TRBV7-6, the J call TRBJ2-7, with D perhaps TRBD1 or TRBD2 (5 bases each). CDR1 SGHVS and CDR2 FNYEAQ come from the germline V gene. With 5 bases removed from V and 3 bases from J, the gap between germline ends came to 17 bases. This CDR3 comprises 15 residues. As DNA, the CDR3 is TGTGCCAGCAGCATGTTTCGGGGCTTTGGCTACGAGCAGTACTTC. It specifies CASSMFRGFGYEQYF.

The chain uses TRBV6-4 and TRBJ2-1; possibly TRBD1 or TRBD2 for D (6 bases each). There are 16 residues in the CDR3. Germline V gene lookup returns CDR1 MRHNA and CDR2 SNTAGT. Between the trimmed V and J ends, which lost 3 bases and 1 base, there was a span of 13 bases. The CDR3 nucleotides read TGTGCCAGCAGTGAGCGGAGGGGGATTTCCTACAATGAGCAGTTCTTC. Its protein is CASSERRGISYNEQFF.

The chain couples TRBV27 to TRBJ2-1; 8 bases are a match to TRBD2. The germline V gene has CDR1 MNHEY and CDR2 SMNVEV (reference sequence). This CDR3 is 17 amino acids long. V was pared by 8 bases and J by 6 bases, with 18 bases of the junction left unmatched. CDR3: CASGHRDWLAGFNEQFF. The CDR3 DNA reads as TGTGCCAGCGGACACCGGGATTGGCTAGCGGGTTTCAATGAGCAGTTCTTC.

This chain joins TRBV11-2 and TRBJ2-6; D ambiguous. Germline CDR1 and CDR2: SGHAT and FQNNGV. The CDR3 loop spans 13 amino acids. The V end was cut by 5 bases, the J end by 1 base, with 3 bases between. CDR3 sequence: CASSHSGANVLTF. DNA of the CDR3: TGTGCCAGCAGCCATTCTGGGGCCAACGTCCTGACTTTC.

The chain has TRBV6-5 and TRBJ2-3, with a tentative D call TRBD2 (6 bases). Trimming removed 1 base from V and 0 bases from J, with 8 bases in between. Germline V gives CDR1 MNHEY, CDR2 SVGAGI. This CDR3 has 15 amino acids. CDR3 nucleotides: TGTGCCAGCAGTTACTGGGCGGGAAGCACAGATACGCAGTATTTT. It codes for CASSYWAGSTDTQYF.

The chain employs TRBV15 and TRBJ2-3, with 10 bases lining up with TRBD2. V shed 1 base, J shed 4 bases, and the junction held 8 bases outside the gene matches. The CDR3 has 17 amino acids. Germline V gives CDR1 LNHNV, CDR2 YYDKDF (reference sequence). The CDR3 bases are TGTGCCACCAGCAGAGTGACTAGCGGGTCCTTAGCAGATACGCAGTATTTT. This translates into CATSRVTSGSLADTQYF.

The genes are TRBV2 and TRBJ1-2; perhaps TRBD1 as D (5 bases). Germline values: CDR1 SNHLY, CDR2 FYNNEI. Trimming pared 5 bases from V and 4 bases from J, leaving 14 bases between. The CDR3 is made up of 14 amino acids. The CDR3 sequence is CASSSRGVSYGYTF. CDR3 DNA sequence: TGTGCCAGCAGTTCCCGGGGGGTAAGCTATGGCTACACCTTC.

V is TRBV9 and J is TRBJ2-1, with 11 bases lining up with TRBD1. From germline, CDR1 is SGDLS and CDR2 YYNGEE. CDR3 length: 16 residues. V trimming: 7 bases; J trimming: 8 bases; junction bases outside the gene matches: 14. The CDR3 region is CASAAPWDRGFHEQFF. The DNA of the CDR3 is TGTGCCAGCGCCGCTCCTTGGGACAGGGGGTTCCATGAGCAGTTCTTC.